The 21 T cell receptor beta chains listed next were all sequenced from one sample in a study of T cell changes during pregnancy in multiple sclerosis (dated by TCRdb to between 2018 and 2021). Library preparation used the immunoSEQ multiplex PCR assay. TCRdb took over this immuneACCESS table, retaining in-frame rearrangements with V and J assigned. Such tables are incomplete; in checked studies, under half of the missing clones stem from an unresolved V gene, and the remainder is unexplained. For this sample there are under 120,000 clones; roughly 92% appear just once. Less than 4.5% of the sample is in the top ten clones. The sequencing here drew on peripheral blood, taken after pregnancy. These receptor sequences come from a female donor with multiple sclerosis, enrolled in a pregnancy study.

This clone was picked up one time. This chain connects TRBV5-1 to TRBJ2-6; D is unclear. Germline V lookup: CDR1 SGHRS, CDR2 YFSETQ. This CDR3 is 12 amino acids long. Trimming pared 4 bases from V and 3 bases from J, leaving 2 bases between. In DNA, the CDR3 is TGCGCCAGCAGCCGTGGGGCCAACGTCCTGACTTTC. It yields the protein CASSRGANVLTF.

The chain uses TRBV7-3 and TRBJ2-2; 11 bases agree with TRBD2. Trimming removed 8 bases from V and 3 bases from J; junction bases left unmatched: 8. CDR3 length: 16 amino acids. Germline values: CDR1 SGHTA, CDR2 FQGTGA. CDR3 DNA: TGTGCCAGCGGTCTAGCGGGGGGTGTGGACACCGGGGAGCTGTTTTTT. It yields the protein CASGLAGGVDTGELFF. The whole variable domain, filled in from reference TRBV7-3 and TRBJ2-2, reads GAGVSQTPSNKVTEKGKYVELRCDPISGHTALYWYRQSLGQGPEFLIYFQGTGAADDSGLPNDRFFAVRPEGSVSTLKIQRTERGDSAVYLCASGLAGGVDTGELFFGEGSRLTVL.

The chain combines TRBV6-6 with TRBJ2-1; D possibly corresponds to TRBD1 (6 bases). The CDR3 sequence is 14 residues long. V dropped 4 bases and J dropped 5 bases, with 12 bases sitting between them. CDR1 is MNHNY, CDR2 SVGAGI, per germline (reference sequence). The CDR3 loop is CASSLQGTNNEQFF. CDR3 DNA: TGTGCCAGCAGTTTACAGGGTACGAACAATGAGCAGTTCTTC.

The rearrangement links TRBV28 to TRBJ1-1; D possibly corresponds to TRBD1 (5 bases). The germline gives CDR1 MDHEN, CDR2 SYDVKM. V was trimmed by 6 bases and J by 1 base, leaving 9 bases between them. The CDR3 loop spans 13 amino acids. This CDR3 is CASSPRENTEAFF. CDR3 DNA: TGTGCCAGCAGCCCCAGGGAGAACACTGAAGCTTTCTTT.

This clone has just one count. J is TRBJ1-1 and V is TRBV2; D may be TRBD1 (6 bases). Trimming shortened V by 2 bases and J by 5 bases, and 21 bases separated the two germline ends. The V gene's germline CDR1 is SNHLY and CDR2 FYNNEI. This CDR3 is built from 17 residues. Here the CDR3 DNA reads TGTGCCAGCAGTGAACAGGGGCAGCTCCTATGGATGACTGAAGCTTTCTTT. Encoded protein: CASSEQGQLLWMTEAFF.

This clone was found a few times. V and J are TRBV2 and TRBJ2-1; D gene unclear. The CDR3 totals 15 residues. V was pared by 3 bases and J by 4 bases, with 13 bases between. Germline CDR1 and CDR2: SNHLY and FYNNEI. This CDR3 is CASSDIRMSYNEQFF. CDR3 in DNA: TGTGCCAGCAGTGATATTCGTATGAGTTACAATGAGCAGTTCTTC.

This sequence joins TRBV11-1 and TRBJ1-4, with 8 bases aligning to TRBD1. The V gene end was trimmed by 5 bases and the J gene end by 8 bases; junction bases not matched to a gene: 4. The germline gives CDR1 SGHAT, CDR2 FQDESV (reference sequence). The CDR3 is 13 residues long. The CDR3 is CASSRDRNEKLFF. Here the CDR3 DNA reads TGTGCCAGCAGCCGGGACAGGAACGAAAAACTGTTTTTT.

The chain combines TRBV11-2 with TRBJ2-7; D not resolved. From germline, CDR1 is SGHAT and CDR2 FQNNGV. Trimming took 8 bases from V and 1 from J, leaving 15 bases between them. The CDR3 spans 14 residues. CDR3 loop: CASRSGFQSYEQYF. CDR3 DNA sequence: TGTGCCAGCCGCTCAGGTTTTCAATCCTACGAGCAGTACTTC.

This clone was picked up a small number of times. The CDR3 reads CASSFGQNNQPQHF. For the CDR3, the DNA is TGTGCCAGCAGTTTCGGACAGAACAATCAGCCCCAGCATTTT. The chain couples TRBV2 to TRBJ1-5; a weak D match, TRBD1 (6 bases). Germline V gene lookup returns CDR1 SNHLY and CDR2 FYNNEI. The V gene lost 5 bases and the J gene lost 3 bases, with 11 bases spanning the gap. CDR3 length: 14 residues.

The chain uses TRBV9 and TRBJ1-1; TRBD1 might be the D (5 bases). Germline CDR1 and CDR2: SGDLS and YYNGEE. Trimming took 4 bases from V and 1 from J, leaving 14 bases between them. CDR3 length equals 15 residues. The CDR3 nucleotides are TGTGCCAGCAGCATAAACCTTCAGGGGAACACTGAAGCTTTCTTT. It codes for CASSINLQGNTEAFF.

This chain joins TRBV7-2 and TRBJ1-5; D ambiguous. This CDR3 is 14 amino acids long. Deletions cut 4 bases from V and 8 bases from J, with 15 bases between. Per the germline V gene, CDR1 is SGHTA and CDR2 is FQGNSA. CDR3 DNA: TGTGCCAGCAGCTCCCCAACACGGGTGGAGCCCCAGCATTTT. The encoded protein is CASSSPTRVEPQHF.

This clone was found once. The CDR3 sequence is CASSYVPATSTDTQYF. The CDR3 bases are TGTGCCAGCAGTTACGTACCAGCGACTTCCACAGATACGCAGTATTTT. This rearrangement joins TRBV6-5 to TRBJ2-3; D uncertain. Trimming left V 2 bases short and J 2 bases short, with 14 bases between. The CDR3 contains 16 residues. Germline V gives CDR1 MNHEY, CDR2 SVGAGI.

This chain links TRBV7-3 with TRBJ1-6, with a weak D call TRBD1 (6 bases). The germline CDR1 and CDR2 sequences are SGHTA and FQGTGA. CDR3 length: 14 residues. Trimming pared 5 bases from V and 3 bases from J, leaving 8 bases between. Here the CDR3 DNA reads TGTGCCAGCAGCCAGGGGTTCTATAATTCACCCCTCCACTTT. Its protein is CASSQGFYNSPLHF.

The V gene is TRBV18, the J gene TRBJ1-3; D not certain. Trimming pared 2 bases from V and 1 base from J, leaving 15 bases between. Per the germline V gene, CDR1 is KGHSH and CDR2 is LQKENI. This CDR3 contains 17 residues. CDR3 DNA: TGTGCCAGCTCACCAGACGTACAGAGAGCTTCTGGAAACACCATATATTTT. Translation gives CASSPDVQRASGNTIYF. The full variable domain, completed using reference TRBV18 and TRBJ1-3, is NAGVMQNPRHLVRRRGQEARLRCSPMKGHSHVYWYRQLPEEGLKFMVYLQKENIIDESGMPKERFSAEFPKEGPSILRIQQVVRGDSAAYFCASSPDVQRASGNTIYFGEGSWLTVV.

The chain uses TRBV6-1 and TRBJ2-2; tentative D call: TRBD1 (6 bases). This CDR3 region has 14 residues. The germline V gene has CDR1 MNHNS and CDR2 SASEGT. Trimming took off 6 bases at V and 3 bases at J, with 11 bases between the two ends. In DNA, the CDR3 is TGTGCCAGCAGAGCTTGGACAGACACCGGGGAGCTGTTTTTT. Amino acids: CASRAWTDTGELFF.

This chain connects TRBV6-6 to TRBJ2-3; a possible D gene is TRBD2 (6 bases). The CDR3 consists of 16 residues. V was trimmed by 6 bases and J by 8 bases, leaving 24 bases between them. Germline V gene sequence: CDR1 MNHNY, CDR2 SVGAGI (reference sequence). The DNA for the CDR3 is TGTGCCAGCAGCAAAACTAGCTTACCCCCGACGGGTACGCAGTATTTT. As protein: CASSKTSLPPTGTQYF.

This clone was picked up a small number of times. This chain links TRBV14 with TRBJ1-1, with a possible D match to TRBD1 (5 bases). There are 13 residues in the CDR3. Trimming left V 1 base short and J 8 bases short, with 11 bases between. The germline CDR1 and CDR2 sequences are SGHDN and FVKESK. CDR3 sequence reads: CASSQGQGPEAFF. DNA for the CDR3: TGTGCCAGCAGCCAAGGGCAGGGCCCCGAAGCTTTCTTT.

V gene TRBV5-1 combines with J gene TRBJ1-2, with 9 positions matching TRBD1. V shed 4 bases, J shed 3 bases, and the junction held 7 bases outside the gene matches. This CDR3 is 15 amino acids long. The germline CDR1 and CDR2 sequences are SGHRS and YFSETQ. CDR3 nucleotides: TGCGCCAGCAGCGGTACAGGGGGCGCGGACTATGGCTACACCTTC. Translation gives CASSGTGGADYGYTF.

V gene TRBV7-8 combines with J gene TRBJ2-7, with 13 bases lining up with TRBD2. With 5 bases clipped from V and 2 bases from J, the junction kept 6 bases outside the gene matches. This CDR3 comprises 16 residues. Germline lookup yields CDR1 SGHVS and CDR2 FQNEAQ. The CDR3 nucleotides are TGTGCCAGCAGCCCAGGGACTAGCGGGGCTGCCTACGAGCAGTACTTC. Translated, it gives CASSPGTSGAAYEQYF. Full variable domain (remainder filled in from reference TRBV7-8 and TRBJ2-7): GAGVSQSPRYKVAKRGQDVALRCDPISGHVSLFWYQQALGQGPEFLTYFQNEAQLDKSGLPSDRFFAERPEGSVSTLKIQRTQQEDSAVYLCASSPGTSGAAYEQYFGPGTRLTVT.

CDR3 nucleotides: TGCGCCAGCAGCTTGTATACGCAGGGAATTTCACCCCTCCACTTT. It specifies CASSLYTQGISPLHF. The J gene is TRBJ1-6, the V gene TRBV5-1, with D maybe TRBD1 (5 bases). Germline V gene sequence: CDR1 SGHRS, CDR2 YFSETQ. The V and J ends lost 1 base and 9 bases respectively, with 14 bases between them. This CDR3 is built from 15 residues. Variable domain in full (rest from reference TRBV5-1 and TRBJ1-6): KAGVTQTPRYLIKTRGQQVTLSCSPISGHRSVSWYQQTPGQGLQFLFEYFSETQRNKGNFPGRFSGRQFSNSRSEMNVSTLELGDSALYLCASSLYTQGISPLHFGNGTRLTVT.

The CDR3 nucleotides read TGTGCCAGTAGTATTGGACAGGCTTATAGCAATCAGCCCCAGCATTTT. As protein: CASSIGQAYSNQPQHF. The chain has TRBV19 and TRBJ1-5, with TRBD1 matching 7 bases. The CDR3 runs 16 residues. Germline V gene lookup returns CDR1 LNHDA and CDR2 SQIVND (reference sequence). The V gene end was trimmed by 3 bases and the J gene end by 0 bases; junction bases not matched to a gene: 5.